A single sample gave rise to the 4 T cell receptor beta chains below, sequenced in a study of immune evolution from preneoplasia to lung adenocarcinoma. The assay was immunoSEQ multiplex PCR, and TCRdb's table has in-frame clones only and misses some. Altogether roughly 7,000 clones are present, approximately 79% being singletons, with the ten largest covering roughly 3.5%. The specimen was FFPE invasive lung adenocarcinoma tissue. Receptors were obtained from a person aged 55 to 75 with lung adenocarcinoma.

The CDR3 is CASSLGRSEQYF. The CDR3 nucleotides are TGTGCCAGCAGCTTAGGGAGGTCCGAGCAGTACTTC. V gene TRBV7-2 combines with J gene TRBJ2-7, with D possibly TRBD2 on 5 matching bases. The V and J ends lost 1 base and 6 bases respectively, with 7 bases between them. This CDR3 region has 12 residues. Germline V CDR1 and CDR2: SGHTA, FQGNSA.

The chain couples TRBV2 to TRBJ1-1; D unresolved. Trimming removed 4 bases from V and 0 bases from J, with 9 bases in between. Germline CDR1 and CDR2: SNHLY and FYNNEI. The CDR3 totals 14 residues. CDR3 protein: CASSAGPMNTEAFF. CDR3 nucleotide sequence: TGTGCCAGCAGTGCGGGCCCCATGAACACTGAAGCTTTCTTT.

The gene calls are TRBV9 and TRBJ2-7; D may be TRBD2 (7 bases). Germline V gives CDR1 SGDLS, CDR2 YYNGEE. The CDR3 is 14 amino acids. Trimming removed 3 bases from V and 5 bases from J, with 15 bases in between. The CDR3 coding sequence is TGTGCCAGCAGCGGCGGGGGACAAGTCCACGAGCAGTACTTC. Translation gives CASSGGGQVHEQYF.

The chain is built from TRBV6-9 and TRBJ2-1; 10 nucleotides match TRBD1. In germline, CDR1 is MNHGY, CDR2 SVAAGI. The V and J ends lost 6 bases and 8 bases, in that order; junction bases with no gene match: 7. The CDR3 covers 14 residues. The CDR3 protein is CASSSGTGAYEQFF. CDR3 nucleotides: TGTGCCAGCAGCTCCGGGACAGGGGCATATGAGCAGTTCTTC.